This paragraph covers one T cell receptor (beta chain) sequence. Its antigen is as yet unknown. The data are from a study of Ad26.COV2.S vaccination and SARS-CoV-2 variants. Whole-study context: Dosing was one shot or two shots 56 days apart.

This table comes from immunoSEQ multiplex PCR, and its TCRdb copy is limited to in-frame clones, with some not included. Of around 380,000 clones listed, approximately 90% are singletons. Treatment reported: 19 received Ad26.COV2.S at low or high dose, single or two shots; about 5 received placebo; per-sample allocation not given. Day 63 following the first vaccine or placebo injection was when the samples were taken. The shot given was an Ad26 vector that makes Wuhan-strain SARS-CoV-2 spike. General study points: TCR breadth and depth estimates may have understated total T cell responses.

V was pared by 1 base and J by 0 bases, with 8 bases between. The length of the CDR3 is 15 residues. Germline V gene sequence: CDR1 SGHDT, CDR2 YYEEEE. The chain uses TRBV5-6 and TRBJ1-3, with no clear D. The material was peripheral blood, obtained in a trial of Ad26.COV2.S vaccine versus placebo. This receptor was identified in a person between 18 and 60 years old who received the Ad26.COV2.S COVID-19 vaccine or a placebo. The CDR3 coding sequence is TGTGCCAGCAGCTTGACCCCCAGCTCTGGAAACACCATATATTTT. It yields the protein CASSLTPSSGNTIYF.